This TCR beta chain was captured by sequencing in a study of T cell clones after liver transplantation. Notes on the study in general: Conclusions were preliminary, with small, heterogeneous patient groups. Graft donor-reactive T cells may have migrated into the graft rather than being deleted.

Data came from immunoSEQ multiplex PCR; TCRdb stores just in-frame clones and leaves some out. The data contain under 90,000 clones, about 80% of them singletons. As regards this clone: Its antigen is not known.

The CDR3 covers 16 residues. Germline V gene lookup returns CDR1 MNHNY and CDR2 SVGAGI (reference sequence). The V and J ends lost 7 bases and 6 bases, in that order; junction bases with no gene match: 15. The clonotype originates from a human donor who received a liver transplant. The starting material was CD4+ T cells from blood, obtained before liver transplant. The J gene is TRBJ2-1, the V gene TRBV6-6; 7 bases match TRBD2. The CDR3 DNA sequence: TGTGCCAGCACCCCCGTAGGCGGGGGAACTTTCAATGAGCAGTTCTTC. Translating it yields CASTPVGGGTFNEQFF.